One sample yielded the 22 T cell receptor beta chains listed below, sequenced in a study of T cell repertoires in cytomegalovirus infection. TCRdb re-called the reads with MiXCR, one entry per CDR3 protein. The table shows around 530,000 distinct CDR3 sequences, with approximately 26% occurring only once. Sequencing was done on a sample of PBMCs. The receptors originated from a human donor in good health (CMV status not recorded). Some clones in this sample may be carry-over from other donors' samples.

This clonotype came up many times. The chain carries TRBV7-2 and TRBJ2-5, with 8 positions matching TRBD1. The CDR3 is 15 amino acids. Germline values: CDR1 SGHTA, CDR2 FQGNSA. V lost 5 bases, J lost 5 bases, and 10 bases stayed unmatched. This CDR3 reads CASSPPGGWLETQYF. The CDR3 bases are TGTGCCAGCAGCCCCCCAGGGGGCTGGTTGGAGACCCAGTACTTC.

The rearrangement joins TRBV28 to TRBJ1-5; 7 bases line up with TRBD1. Germline loops: CDR1 MDHEN, CDR2 SYDVKM. This CDR3 is 14 amino acids long. V trimming: 7 bases; J trimming: 3 bases; junction bases outside the gene matches: 6. CDR3 sequence reads: CASNPGQNNQPQHF. The CDR3 nucleotides read TGTGCCAGCAATCCGGGACAGAACAATCAGCCCCAGCATTTT.

Only a few counts were recorded for this clonotype. This chain joins TRBV7-6 and TRBJ1-1, with 7 bases lining up with TRBD1. Per germline, CDR1 SGHVS and CDR2 FNYEAQ. V lost 5 bases, J lost 1 base, and 7 bases stayed unmatched. The CDR3 loop spans 15 amino acids. CDR3 nucleotides: TGTGCCAGCAGCCCCAACAGGGGTGAGAACACTGAAGCTTTCTTT. Its protein is CASSPNRGENTEAFF.

This clonotype was seen ten or more times. V gene TRBV4-3 combines with J gene TRBJ2-5, with a weak D call TRBD2 (7 bases). Germline-derived CDR1 and CDR2 are LGHNA and YSLEER. Trimming took 1 base from V and 2 from J, leaving 14 bases between them. The CDR3 is 16 amino acids. Here the CDR3 DNA reads TGCGCCAGCAGCCAAGGGGGAGGGGGAGCACAAGAGACCCAGTACTTC. Its translation is CASSQGGGGAQETQYF.

This clonotype was seen repeatedly, ten times or more. The CDR3, as DNA: TGTGCCATCAGGGGACTAGTTTCATATGAGCAGTTCTTC. Residues: CAIRGLVSYEQFF. The rearrangement links TRBV10-3 to TRBJ2-1; 8 bases are shared with TRBD2. In germline, CDR1 is ENHRY, CDR2 SYGVKD. Germline trimming cut 6 bases from V and 8 bases from J; bases unmatched to any gene: 6. CDR3 length: 13 amino acids.

In its sample, this clonotype was seen a few times. The gene calls are TRBV19 and TRBJ2-1, with 7 bases identical to TRBD2. CDR3 length equals 16 residues. Trimming cost V 6 bases and J 6 bases; bases outside gene matches: 14. Looked up from germline, CDR1 is LNHDA and CDR2 is SQIVND (reference sequence). In nucleotides, the CDR3 is TGTGCCAGTAGCGTGGACGGGGCTGGGGGGGTCAATGAGCAGTTCTTC. This sequence encodes CASSVDGAGGVNEQFF.

The V call is TRBV12-3 or TRBV12-4, the J call TRBJ2-1; TRBD2 matches at 7 bases. This CDR3 spans 18 amino acids. The V gene end was trimmed by 7 bases and the J gene end by 0 bases; junction bases not matched to a gene: 15. The CDR3 nucleotides read TGTGCCAGCACCCGGGGGAGTACGACTAGCTTCTCCTACAATGAGCAGTTCTTC. Translation gives CASTRGSTTSFSYNEQFF.

There are a few counts of this clonotype. V is TRBV28 and J is TRBJ1-5; 8 bases are shared with TRBD1. Trimming cost V 6 bases and J 4 bases; bases outside gene matches: 11. CDR3 length equals 16 residues. CDR1 is MDHEN, CDR2 SYDVKM, per germline. The CDR3 coding sequence is TGTGCCAGCAGCGGAAGTCAGGGGGCCTGGAATCAGCCCCAGCATTTT. It specifies CASSGSQGAWNQPQHF.

Ten or more counts support this clonotype. The V call is TRBV6-1, the J call TRBJ2-5, with D maybe TRBD1 (6 bases). V lost 0 bases and J 1 base, leaving 12 bases between the germline ends. Germline V gene data show CDR1 as MNHNS and CDR2 as SASEGT. CDR3 length equals 16 residues. Written as DNA, the CDR3 is TGTGCCAGCAGTGAAGCGGCAGGGGCGATCCAAGAGACCCAGTACTTC. Encoded protein: CASSEAAGAIQETQYF.

The genes are TRBV10-3 and TRBJ2-1; D might be TRBD2 (5 bases). V was shortened by 6 bases and J by 7 bases, with 10 bases between the two germline ends. Germline values: CDR1 ENHRY, CDR2 SYGVKD. The CDR3 is 12 residues long. Here the CDR3 reads CAIRDTSNEQFF. The CDR3 region has the DNA TGTGCCATCAGAGATACTAGTAATGAGCAGTTCTTC.

The V call is TRBV6-1, the J call TRBJ2-7; 8 bases map to TRBD1. The V gene end was trimmed by 2 bases and the J gene end by 3 bases; junction bases not matched to a gene: 6. Germline assignment: CDR1 MNHNS and CDR2 SASEGT. The CDR3 contains 15 residues. CDR3 amino acids: CASSEPRQGNYEQYV. The CDR3 nucleotides are TGTGCCAGCAGTGAACCCCGACAGGGGAACTACGAGCAGTACGTC.

This clonotype was counted between two and nine times. The chain combines TRBV27 with TRBJ2-1; either TRBD1 or TRBD2 may supply D (5 bases each). This CDR3 contains 15 residues. Trimming left V 9 bases short and J 0 bases short, with 15 bases between. Germline CDR1 is MNHEY and CDR2 is SMNVEV (reference sequence). Here the CDR3 reads CASSRKGSSYNEQFF. Written as DNA, the CDR3 is TGTGCCAGTTCCCGAAAGGGGAGCTCCTACAATGAGCAGTTCTTC.

The genes are TRBV29-1 and TRBJ2-7, with TRBD2 matching 7 bases. The CDR3 totals 13 residues. Losses at the gene ends were 8 bases for V and 3 bases for J; bases not matched to a gene: 10. Germline V gives CDR1 SQVTM, CDR2 ANQGSEA. The CDR3 DNA is TGCAGCTTTAGCGGGCCTCCGCTCTACGAGCAGTACTTC. This encodes CSFSGPPLYEQYF.

The CDR3, as DNA: TGTGCCAGCAGCGCACAGGGGGGCTATGGCTACACCTTC. It encodes CASSAQGGYGYTF. The chain links TRBV11-3 to TRBJ1-2; TRBD1 agrees at 8 bases. After removal of 5 bases from V and 4 bases from J, the junction contained 3 bases not matched to a gene. Germline V CDR1 and CDR2: SGHNT, YENEEA. The CDR3 spans 13 residues.

This clonotype appeared a few times. This chain connects TRBV20-1 to TRBJ2-3; TRBD2 matches 8 bases. This CDR3 region has 16 residues. J lost 6 bases, V lost 3 bases, and 14 bases had no gene match. CDR1 and CDR2 from the germline V gene are DFQATT and SNEGSKA (reference sequence). The CDR3 spells CSARGRPAGVLDTQYF. CDR3 nucleotide sequence: TGCAGTGCTAGGGGGCGTCCAGCGGGAGTTCTGGATACGCAGTATTTT.

The CDR3 coding sequence is TGTGCCAGCAGTTCCCCCGGAGGGAGGCACGAGCAGTACTTC. Encoded protein: CASSSPGGRHEQYF. The V gene is TRBV28, the J gene TRBJ2-7; a weak D match, TRBD2 (6 bases). This CDR3 spans 14 amino acids. Germline CDR1 MDHEN, CDR2 SYDVKM. Deletions cut 4 bases from V and 5 bases from J, with 15 bases between.

This clonotype was seen ten or more times. The rearrangement joins TRBV7-2 to TRBJ2-5; D might be TRBD1 or TRBD2, each matching 5 bases. CDR1 is SGHTA, CDR2 FQGNSA, per germline. There are 15 residues in the CDR3. Trimming left V 5 bases short and J 5 bases short, with 18 bases between. The CDR3 reads CASSALQEEYETQYF. The CDR3 nucleotides are TGTGCCAGCAGCGCTTTACAGGAGGAGTACGAGACCCAGTACTTC.

The chain joins TRBV5-4 to TRBJ2-5, with D possibly being TRBD2 (5 bases). This CDR3 has 15 residues. Germline V gene sequence: CDR1 SGHNT, CDR2 YYREEE (reference sequence). Trimming stripped 0 bases from V and 1 base from J, with 10 bases between. The CDR3 bases are TGTGCCAGCAGCTTGGAAGGCGGGCCCCAAGAGACCCAGTACTTC. Its protein is CASSLEGGPQETQYF.

J is TRBJ2-5 and V is TRBV7-2, with D unresolved. This CDR3 contains 13 residues. V was pared by 7 bases and J by 5 bases, with 14 bases between. CDR1 and CDR2 (germline): SGHTA, FQGNSA. CDR3 bases: TGTGCCAGCACCGCTCTAGTTCGTGAGACCCAGTACTTC. Translation: CASTALVRETQYF.

The chain carries TRBV19 and TRBJ1-2; D not certain. The V gene's germline CDR1 is LNHDA and CDR2 SQIVND (reference sequence). CDR3 length: 13 amino acids. The V gene lost 7 bases and the J gene lost 4 bases, with 13 bases spanning the gap. The chain's CDR3 is CASKPQSFYGYTF. The CDR3 nucleotides are TGTGCCAGTAAGCCCCAATCTTTCTATGGCTACACCTTC. The whole variable domain, remainder taken from reference TRBV19 and TRBJ1-2, is DGGITQSPKYLFRKEGQNVTLSCEQNLNHDAMYWYRQDPGQGLRLIYYSQIVNDFQKGDIAEGYSVSREKKESFPLTVTSAQKNPTAFYLCASKPQSFYGYTFGSGTRLTVV.

This clonotype occurred a few times. V and J are TRBV7-2 and TRBJ1-6, with D uncertain. Trimming pared 3 bases from V and 8 bases from J, leaving 14 bases between. Germline loops: CDR1 SGHTA, CDR2 FQGNSA. This CDR3 is 15 amino acids long. CDR3 DNA sequence: TGTGCCAGCAGCTTTAGGTCAGCGATACATTCACCCCTCCACTTT. Its translation is CASSFRSAIHSPLHF.

This clonotype was seen many times. The chain combines TRBV10-3 with TRBJ1-5; the D gene is possibly TRBD1 (5 bases). The V end lost 2 bases, the J end lost 11 bases, and 16 bases lay between the germline ends. CDR3 length: 14 residues. Germline loops: CDR1 ENHRY, CDR2 SYGVKD. The CDR3 reads CAISEGTPHGAQHF. In DNA, the CDR3 is TGTGCCATCAGTGAGGGGACGCCCCACGGAGCCCAGCATTTT.